The clone carrying this TCR beta chain was detected a few times. V gave up 0 bases and J gave up 3 bases, with 5 bases separating them. Per germline, CDR1 SGHNT and CDR2 YENEEA. CDR3 size: 13 residues. The sample comes from a study of beta chain features in type 1 diabetes. As every portion of the isolated RNA was reverse transcribed, the sequencing read expressed TCRB transcripts. Using immunoSEQ multiplex PCR, the repertoire was profiled, and TCRdb retains in-frame clones only, with some absent. Of roughly 180,000 clones in the sample, 10% to 15% are singletons; the top ten hold approximately 0.62%.

This TCR was sampled from a woman under 30 in good health. The rearrangement uses TRBV11-3 and TRBJ1-1; no definite D call. Material: central memory CD4+ T cells from blood. CDR3 bases: TGTGCCAGCAGCTTAGAGGCATACACTGAAGCTTTCTTT. This sequence encodes CASSLEAYTEAFF.